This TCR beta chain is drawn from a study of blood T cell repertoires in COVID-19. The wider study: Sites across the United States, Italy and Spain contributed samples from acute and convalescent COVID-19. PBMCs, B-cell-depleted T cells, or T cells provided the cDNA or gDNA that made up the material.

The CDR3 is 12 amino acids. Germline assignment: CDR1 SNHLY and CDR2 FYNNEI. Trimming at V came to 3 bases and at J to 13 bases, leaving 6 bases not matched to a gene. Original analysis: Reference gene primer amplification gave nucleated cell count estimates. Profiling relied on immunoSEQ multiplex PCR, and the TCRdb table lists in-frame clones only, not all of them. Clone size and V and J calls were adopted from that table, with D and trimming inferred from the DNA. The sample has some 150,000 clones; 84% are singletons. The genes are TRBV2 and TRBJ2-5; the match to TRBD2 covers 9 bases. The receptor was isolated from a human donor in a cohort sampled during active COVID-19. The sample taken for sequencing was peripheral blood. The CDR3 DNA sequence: TGTGCCAGCAGTGATGGTGCGGGAGGGATGTACTTC. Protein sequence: CASSDGAGGMYF.